This entry features one T cell receptor (beta chain) sequence. The CDR3 has 12 amino acids. Germline assignment: CDR1 SNHLY and CDR2 FYNNEI. The V and J ends lost 8 bases and 5 bases, in that order; junction bases with no gene match: 2. This specimen comes from a study of cytomegalovirus exposure and HLA in healthy donors. The PCR had 60 Vbeta and 13 Jbeta primers. TCRdb keeps only in-frame clones here, not all; method: immunoSEQ multiplex PCR. Of approximately 190,000 clones detected, over 70% appear once; the ten largest clones hold less than 4.5%. This rearrangement joins TRBV2 to TRBJ1-2; 10 positions agree with TRBD1. The source of this sequence is a man aged 45-65 years in good health and CMV-seronegative. The sample was PBMCs. The CDR3 DNA sequence: TGTGCCAGCGGGGGACAGGGGTATGGCTACACCTTC. Translating gives CASGGQGYGYTF.